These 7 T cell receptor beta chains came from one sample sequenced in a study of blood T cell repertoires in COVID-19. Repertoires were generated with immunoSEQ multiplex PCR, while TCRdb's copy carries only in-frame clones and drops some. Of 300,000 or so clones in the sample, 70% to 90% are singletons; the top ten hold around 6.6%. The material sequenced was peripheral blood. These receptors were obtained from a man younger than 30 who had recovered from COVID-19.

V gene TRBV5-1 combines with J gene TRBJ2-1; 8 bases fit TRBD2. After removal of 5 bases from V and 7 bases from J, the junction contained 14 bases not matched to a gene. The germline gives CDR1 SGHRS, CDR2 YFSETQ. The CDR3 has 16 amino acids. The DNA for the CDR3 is TGCGCCAGCAGGTATGGGCTCGCGGGGGGAGAGAATGAGCAGTTCTTC. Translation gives CASRYGLAGGENEQFF.

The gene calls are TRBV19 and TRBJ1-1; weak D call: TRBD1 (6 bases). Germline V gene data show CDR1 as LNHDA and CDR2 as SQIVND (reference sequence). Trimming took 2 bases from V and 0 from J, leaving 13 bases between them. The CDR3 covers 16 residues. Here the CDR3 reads CASSIMGWDMNTEAFF. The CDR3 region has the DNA TGTGCCAGTAGTATAATGGGGTGGGACATGAACACTGAAGCTTTCTTT. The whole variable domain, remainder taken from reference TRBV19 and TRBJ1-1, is DGGITQSPKYLFRKEGQNVTLSCEQNLNHDAMYWYRQDPGQGLRLIYYSQIVNDFQKGDIAEGYSVSREKKESFPLTVTSAQKNPTAFYLCASSIMGWDMNTEAFFGQGTRLTVV.

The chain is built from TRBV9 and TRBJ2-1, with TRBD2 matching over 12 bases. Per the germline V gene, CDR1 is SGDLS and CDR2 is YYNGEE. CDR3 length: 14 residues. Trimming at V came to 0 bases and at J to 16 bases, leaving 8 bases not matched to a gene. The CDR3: CASSVGPLAGGPFF. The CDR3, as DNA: TGTGCCAGCAGCGTAGGGCCCCTAGCGGGGGGGCCCTTCTTC.

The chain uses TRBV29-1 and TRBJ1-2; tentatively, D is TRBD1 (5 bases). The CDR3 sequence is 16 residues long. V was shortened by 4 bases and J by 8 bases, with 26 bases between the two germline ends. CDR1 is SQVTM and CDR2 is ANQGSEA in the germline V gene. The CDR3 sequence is CSVASSEGILGGGYTF. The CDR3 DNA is TGCAGCGTTGCTTCATCCGAGGGAATTCTTGGGGGGGGCTACACCTTC.

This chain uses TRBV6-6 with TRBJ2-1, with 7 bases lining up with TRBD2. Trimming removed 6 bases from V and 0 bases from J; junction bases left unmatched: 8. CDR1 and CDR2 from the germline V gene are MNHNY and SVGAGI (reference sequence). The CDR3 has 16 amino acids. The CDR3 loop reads CASRILALSSYNEQFF. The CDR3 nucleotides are TGTGCCAGCAGAATACTAGCGCTTAGCTCCTACAATGAGCAGTTCTTC.

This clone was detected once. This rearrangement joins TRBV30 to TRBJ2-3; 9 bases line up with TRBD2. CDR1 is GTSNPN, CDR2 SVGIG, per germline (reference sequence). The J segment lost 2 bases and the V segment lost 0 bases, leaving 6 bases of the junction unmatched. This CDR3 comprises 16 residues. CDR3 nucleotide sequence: TGTGCCTGGAGTGTAGGGCTAGCGGGACACACAGATACGCAGTATTTT. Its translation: CAWSVGLAGHTDTQYF.

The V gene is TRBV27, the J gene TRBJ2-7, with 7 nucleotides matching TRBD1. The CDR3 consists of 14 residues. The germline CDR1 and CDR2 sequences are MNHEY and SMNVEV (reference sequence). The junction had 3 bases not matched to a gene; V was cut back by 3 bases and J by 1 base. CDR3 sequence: CASSFGDSSYEQYF. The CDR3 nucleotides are TGTGCCAGCAGTTTTGGGGACAGTTCCTACGAGCAGTACTTC.